The 9 T cell receptor beta chains presented below share a single source sample, sequenced in a study of cytomegalovirus exposure and HLA in healthy donors. Primers: 60 Vbeta forward and 13 Jbeta reverse. Clones were read by immunoSEQ multiplex PCR, and TCRdb kept only the in-frame ones, dropping some. The sample lists about 110,000 clones, about 64% occurring once. The sequenced sample was PBMCs. The receptors here all came from a man between 18 and 29 years old in good health and CMV-seropositive.

V gene TRBV6-5 combines with J gene TRBJ2-3, with TRBD2 identical over 10 bases. CDR3 length: 14 amino acids. J lost 6 bases, V lost 4 bases, and 4 bases had no gene match. The V gene's germline CDR1 is MNHEY and CDR2 SVGAGI. The CDR3 nucleotides read TGTGCCAGCAGTTCAGCGGGGGGGCTTGATACGCAGTATTTT. This codes for CASSSAGGLDTQYF.

The rearrangement joins TRBV6-4 to TRBJ2-2, with 8 bases aligning to TRBD2. V dropped 0 bases and J dropped 5; count of bases not matched to a gene: 5. Germline CDR1 MRHNA, CDR2 SNTAGT. The CDR3 totals 16 residues. CDR3 DNA: TGTGCCAGCAGTGACTCCGCGGGGGGTCGGACCGGGGAGCTGTTTTTT. The encoded protein is CASSDSAGGRTGELFF.

The chain links TRBV5-6 to TRBJ2-5; D may be TRBD1 (5 bases). The last part of the DNA fits TRBJ2-7 better; the J call may be wrong. The germline V gene has CDR1 SGHDT and CDR2 YYEEEE. There are 13 residues in the CDR3. The DNA for the CDR3 is TGTGCCAGCAGCTTGGGACAGTCCTACGAGCAGTACTTC. It encodes CASSLGQSYEQYF.

This chain links TRBV4-2 with TRBJ2-5, with TRBD2 identical over 7 bases. Germline trimming cut 1 base from V and 4 bases from J; bases unmatched to any gene: 9. Germline V gene data show CDR1 as LGHNA and CDR2 as YNFKEQ. This CDR3 has 16 residues. The CDR3 nucleotides are TGTGCCAGCAGCCAAGGGGTGAGCGGGGTAGGAGAGACCCAGTACTTC. Amino acids: CASSQGVSGVGETQYF.

The CDR3 sequence: CASSQVDREITPLHF. The CDR3 DNA sequence: TGCGCCAGCAGCCAAGTCGACAGAGAGATAACACCCCTCCACTTT. V and J are TRBV4-1 and TRBJ1-6, with D possibly TRBD1 on 5 matching bases. CDR1 is MGHRA and CDR2 is YSYEKL in the germline V gene. V dropped 1 base and J dropped 11 bases, with 15 bases sitting between them. This CDR3 has 15 residues.

This clone was recorded a few times. The V and J genes are TRBV10-3 and TRBJ1-5, with D hard to call. CDR3 length: 16 amino acids. Germline values: CDR1 ENHRY, CDR2 SYGVKD. Trimming stripped 0 bases from V and 6 bases from J, with 15 bases between. CDR3 protein: CAISESWEGRRQPQHF. The DNA for the CDR3 is TGTGCCATCAGTGAGTCGTGGGAAGGGAGACGTCAGCCCCAGCATTTT.

This chain links TRBV6-5 with TRBJ2-1, with D possibly TRBD2 on 7 matching bases. V was clipped by 2 bases and J by 7 bases, with 15 bases between them. The germline gives CDR1 MNHEY, CDR2 SVGAGI. The CDR3 has 15 residues. The CDR3 nucleotides are TGTGCCAGCAGTTACGCGGGGGCATTGTGGAATGAGCAGTTCTTC. This codes for CASSYAGALWNEQFF.

The chain uses TRBV6-1 and TRBJ2-3, with D tentatively TRBD2 (6 bases). Germline-derived CDR1 and CDR2 are MNHNS and SASEGT. Trimming shortened V by 4 bases and J by 6 bases, and 11 bases separated the two germline ends. The CDR3 totals 13 residues. The CDR3 nucleotides are TGTGCCAGCAGTGCGGAGGGGCGCGATACGCAGTATTTT. It codes for CASSAEGRDTQYF.

The chain has TRBV5-4 and TRBJ2-6; 7 bases agree with TRBD1. Germline CDR1 SGHNT, CDR2 YYREEE (reference sequence). V shed 0 bases and J 0 bases; nucleotides not matched to a gene: 12. The CDR3 covers 20 residues. The CDR3 bases are TGTGCCAGCAGCTTGGGTGGGACAGATAAACCATTCTCTGGGGCCAACGTCCTGACTTTC. It codes for CASSLGGTDKPFSGANVLTF.